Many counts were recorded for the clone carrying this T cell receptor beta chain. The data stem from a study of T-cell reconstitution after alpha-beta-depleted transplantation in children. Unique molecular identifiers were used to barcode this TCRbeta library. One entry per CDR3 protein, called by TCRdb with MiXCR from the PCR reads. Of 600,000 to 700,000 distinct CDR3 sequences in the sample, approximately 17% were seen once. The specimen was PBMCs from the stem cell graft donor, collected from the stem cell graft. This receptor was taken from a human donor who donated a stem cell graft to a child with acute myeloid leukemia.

The CDR3 sequence is CSASPQGDHQPQHF. Written as DNA, the CDR3 is TGCAGTGCTAGCCCTCAGGGGGACCATCAGCCCCAGCATTTT. This sequence joins TRBV20-1 and TRBJ1-5; 7 bases are a match to TRBD1. There are 14 residues in the CDR3. Looked up from germline, CDR1 is DFQATT and CDR2 is SNEGSKA (reference sequence). J was trimmed by 5 bases and V by 3 bases; bases with no gene match: 7.